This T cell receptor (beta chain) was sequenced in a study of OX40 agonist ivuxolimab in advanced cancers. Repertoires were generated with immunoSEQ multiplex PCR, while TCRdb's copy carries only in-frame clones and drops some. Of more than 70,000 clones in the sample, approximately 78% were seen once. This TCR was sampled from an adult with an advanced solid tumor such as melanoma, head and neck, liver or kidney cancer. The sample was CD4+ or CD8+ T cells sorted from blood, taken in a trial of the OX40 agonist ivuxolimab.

CDR3 DNA: TGTGCCAGCAGTTACTCGATAGGGGCCGCCATATATTTT. Its translation is CASSYSIGAAIYF. The chain carries TRBV6-5 and TRBJ1-3, with D perhaps TRBD1 (5 bases). Between the trimmed V and J ends, which lost 0 bases and 11 bases, there was a span of 11 bases. In germline, CDR1 is MNHEY, CDR2 SVGAGI. The CDR3 consists of 13 residues.